These T cell receptor beta chains were read from a single sample in a study of response to subunit inactivated influenza vaccine. TCRdb independently ran MiXCR on the RT-PCR reads; one entry per CDR3 protein. The data hold 500,000 or so distinct CDR3 sequences, with 16% observed a single time. Source: CD4+ T cells sorted from PBMCs, taken roughly 24 months after vaccination. These receptors were obtained from a man between 50 and 75 years old who received an inactivated influenza vaccine. CDR3s include the opening cysteine and the closing phenylalanine or tryptophan.

v_call: TRBV9
j_call: TRBJ2-7
cdr3_aa: CASSVDSRDEQYF

v_call: TRBV7-3
j_call: TRBJ2-1
cdr3_aa: CASSMGQTSYNEQFF

v_call: TRBV20-1
j_call: TRBJ2-3
cdr3_aa: CSARDPKTSTISTDTHYF

v_call: TRBV4-1
j_call: TRBJ1-2
cdr3_aa: CASSQDMGGSLHGYTF

v_call: TRBV6-1
j_call: TRBJ2-7
cdr3_aa: CASSPEGDHEQYF

v_call: TRBV5-1
j_call: TRBJ1-5
cdr3_aa: CASSLGLASSGSNQPQHF

v_call: TRBV7-2
j_call: TRBJ1-1
cdr3_aa: CASSLPSGAEAFF

v_call: TRBV5-1
j_call: TRBJ2-5
cdr3_aa: CASSRTGTIGVGETQYF

v_call: TRBV9
j_call: TRBJ2-3
cdr3_aa: CASRERGLSTDTQYF

v_call: TRBV20-1
j_call: TRBJ1-1
cdr3_aa: CSARGNGVWVAEAFF

v_call: TRBV29-1
j_call: TRBJ1-4
cdr3_aa: CSVRTGGNEKLFF

v_call: TRBV7-9
j_call: TRBJ2-3
cdr3_aa: CASSLVLVTDTQYF

v_call: TRBV2
j_call: TRBJ2-1
cdr3_aa: CASSEFGTSGYNEQFF

v_call: TRBV4-2
j_call: TRBJ2-5
cdr3_aa: CASSQGTRWWETQYF

v_call: TRBV7-8
j_call: TRBJ1-5
cdr3_aa: CASSLGRGHQPQHF

v_call: TRBV25-1
j_call: TRBJ2-2
cdr3_aa: CASRETGQTGELFF

v_call: TRBV28
j_call: TRBJ2-3
cdr3_aa: CASSFPAREQYF

v_call: TRBV11-2
j_call: TRBJ2-3
cdr3_aa: CASRPGTGGLLSTDTQYF

v_call: TRBV12-3/TRBV12-4
j_call: TRBJ2-5
cdr3_aa: CASSRGTSGQETQYF

v_call: TRBV4-2
j_call: TRBJ2-3
cdr3_aa: CASSQLGTGQRDTQYF

v_call: TRBV28
j_call: TRBJ2-2
cdr3_aa: CASSRDRAAGELFF

v_call: TRBV27
j_call: TRBJ2-7
cdr3_aa: CASSLDSSSWDEQYF

v_call: TRBV5-1
j_call: TRBJ2-1
cdr3_aa: CASSSDGSSYNEQFF

v_call: TRBV6-1
j_call: TRBJ2-3
cdr3_aa: CASSPHSRDTQYF

v_call: TRBV29-1
j_call: TRBJ1-2
cdr3_aa: CSVVGGAYGYTF

v_call: TRBV24-1
j_call: TRBJ2-3
cdr3_aa: CATASPLGQGHSTDTQYF

v_call: TRBV6-1
j_call: TRBJ1-1
cdr3_aa: CASRADRNPNTEAFF

v_call: TRBV20-1
j_call: TRBJ2-5
cdr3_aa: CSARDLGEETQYF

v_call: TRBV20-1
j_call: TRBJ2-7
cdr3_aa: CSAREQDRGGREQYF

v_call: TRBV5-1
j_call: TRBJ2-3
cdr3_aa: CASSLSGQGSDTQYF

v_call: TRBV18
j_call: TRBJ1-5
cdr3_aa: CASSPAPEQPQHF

v_call: TRBV6-5
j_call: TRBJ1-6
cdr3_aa: CASSYMFWEQQDNSPLHF

v_call: TRBV28
j_call: TRBJ2-2
cdr3_aa: CASSLFAAGNTGELFF

v_call: TRBV20-1
j_call: TRBJ1-2
cdr3_aa: CSASETGTYGYTF

v_call: TRBV12-3/TRBV12-4
j_call: TRBJ2-2
cdr3_aa: CASIIGTSGSIVTGELFF

v_call: TRBV7-2
j_call: TRBJ2-3
cdr3_aa: CASSLGVATDTQYF

v_call: TRBV5-1
j_call: TRBJ2-2
cdr3_aa: CASTATGELFF

v_call: TRBV4-3
j_call: TRBJ1-6
cdr3_aa: CASSQGNLGRAYNSPLHF

v_call: TRBV28
j_call: TRBJ2-7
cdr3_aa: CASIPGLATYEQYF

v_call: TRBV7-3
j_call: TRBJ2-6
cdr3_aa: CASSLDSSSGANVLTF

v_call: TRBV20-1
j_call: TRBJ2-7
cdr3_aa: CSASLRQGYEQYF

v_call: TRBV4-2
j_call: TRBJ2-5
cdr3_aa: CASSQSAWETQYF

v_call: TRBV5-5
j_call: TRBJ2-3
cdr3_aa: CASSLAERPTDTQYF

v_call: TRBV9
j_call: TRBJ1-2
cdr3_aa: CASSVAIGRAYGYTF

v_call: TRBV4-2
j_call: TRBJ2-7
cdr3_aa: CASSPDPGVSYEQYF

v_call: TRBV7-2
j_call: TRBJ2-2
cdr3_aa: CASSPVVAAGELFF

v_call: TRBV4-3
j_call: TRBJ2-2
cdr3_aa: CASSQETSGANTGELFF

v_call: TRBV4-2
j_call: TRBJ1-1
cdr3_aa: CASSSRDMGVRGTEAFF

v_call: TRBV20-1
j_call: TRBJ1-1
cdr3_aa: CSARDRSNPMNTEAFF

v_call: TRBV12-3/TRBV12-4
j_call: TRBJ1-3
cdr3_aa: CASRVQGNTIYF

v_call: TRBV5-1
j_call: TRBJ2-3
cdr3_aa: CASSASGDRTDTQYF

v_call: TRBV5-5
j_call: TRBJ2-5
cdr3_aa: CASSLRTGQGRETQYF